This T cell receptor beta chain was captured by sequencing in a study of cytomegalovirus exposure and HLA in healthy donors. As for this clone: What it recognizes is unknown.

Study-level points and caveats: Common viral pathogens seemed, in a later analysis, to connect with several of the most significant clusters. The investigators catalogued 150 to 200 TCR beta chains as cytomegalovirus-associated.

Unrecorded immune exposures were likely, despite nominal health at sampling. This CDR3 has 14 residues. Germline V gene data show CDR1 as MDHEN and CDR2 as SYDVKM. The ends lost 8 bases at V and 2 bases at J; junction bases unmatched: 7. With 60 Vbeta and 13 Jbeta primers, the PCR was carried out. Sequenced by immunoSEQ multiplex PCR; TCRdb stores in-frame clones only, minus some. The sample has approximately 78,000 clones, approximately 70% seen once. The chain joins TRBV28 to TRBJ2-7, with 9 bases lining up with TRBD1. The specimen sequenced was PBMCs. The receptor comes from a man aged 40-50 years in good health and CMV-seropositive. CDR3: CASRTGTGTYEQYF. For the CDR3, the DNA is TGTGCCAGCCGGACCGGGACAGGGACCTACGAGCAGTACTTC.